This TCR beta chain appears in the sequencing data of a study of shared clonotypes between healthy human individuals. Concerning this clone itself: No antigen is known for it. Other DNA sequences in the same sample also yield this CDR3.

The CDR3 covers 14 residues. The germline CDR1 and CDR2 sequences are MNHEY and SVGAGI. V lost 0 bases and J lost 4, with 8 bases in between. TCRdb's table, derived via immunoSEQ multiplex PCR, lists solely in-frame clones and lacks some. The table has 1.5 million to 2.5 million clones, about 95% seen once. Overall study findings and caveats: The donor pool, a small one, limited the genetic and exposure-history diversity represented.

Selected positively for CCR7 and CD45RO-negative, naive CD8 cells excluded terminally differentiated effector memory CD45RA+ cells. Healthy HIV-negative adults with no recent acute infections or vaccinations were recruited as donors. This sequence was found in a man younger than 30 in good health. The source material was naive CD8+ T cells sorted from blood. This chain joins TRBV6-5 and TRBJ2-3; D gene uncertain. CDR3 DNA: TGTGCCAGCAGTTACTCGATAGGGCCAGATACGCAGTATTTT. This encodes CASSYSIGPDTQYF.